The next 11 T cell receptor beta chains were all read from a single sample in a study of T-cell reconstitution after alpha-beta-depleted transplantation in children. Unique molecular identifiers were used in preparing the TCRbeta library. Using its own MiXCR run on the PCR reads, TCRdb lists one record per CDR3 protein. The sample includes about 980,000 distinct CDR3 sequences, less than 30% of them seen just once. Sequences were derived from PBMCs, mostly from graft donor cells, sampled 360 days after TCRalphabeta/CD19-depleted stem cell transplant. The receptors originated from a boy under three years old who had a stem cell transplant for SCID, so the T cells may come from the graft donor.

The DNA for the CDR3 is TGCGCCAGCAGCTTGACGGCTTTCCAAGAGACCCAGTACTTC. Its translation is CASSLTAFQETQYF. The chain links TRBV5-1 to TRBJ2-5; no clear D. V lost 1 base and J lost 1, with 8 bases in between. Germline CDR1 SGHRS, CDR2 YFSETQ. CDR3 length: 14 residues.

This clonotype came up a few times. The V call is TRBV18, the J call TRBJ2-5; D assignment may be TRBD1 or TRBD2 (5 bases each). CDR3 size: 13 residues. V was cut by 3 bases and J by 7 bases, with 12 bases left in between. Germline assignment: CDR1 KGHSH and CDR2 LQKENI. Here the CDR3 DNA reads TGTGCCAGCTCACCGGACGGGGCCGGGACCCAGTACTTC. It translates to CASSPDGAGTQYF.

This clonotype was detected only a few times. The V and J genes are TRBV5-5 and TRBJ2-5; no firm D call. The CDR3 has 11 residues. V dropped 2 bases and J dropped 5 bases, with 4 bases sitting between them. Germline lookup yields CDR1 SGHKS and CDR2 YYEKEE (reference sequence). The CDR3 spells CASSFNETQYF. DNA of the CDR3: TGTGCCAGCAGCTTCAACGAGACCCAGTACTTC.

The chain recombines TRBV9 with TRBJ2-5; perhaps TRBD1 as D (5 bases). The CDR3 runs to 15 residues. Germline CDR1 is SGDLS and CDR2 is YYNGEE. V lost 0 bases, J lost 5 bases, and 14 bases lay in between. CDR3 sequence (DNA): TGTGCCAGCAGCGTAGGAGGTATGACAGTCGAGACCCAGTACTTC. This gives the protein CASSVGGMTVETQYF.

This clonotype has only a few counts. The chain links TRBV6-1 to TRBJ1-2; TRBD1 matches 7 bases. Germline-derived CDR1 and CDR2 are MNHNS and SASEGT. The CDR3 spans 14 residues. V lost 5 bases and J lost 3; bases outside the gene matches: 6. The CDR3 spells CASSTGVFDYGYTF. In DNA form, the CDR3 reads TGTGCCAGCAGTACAGGGGTTTTCGACTATGGCTACACCTTC.

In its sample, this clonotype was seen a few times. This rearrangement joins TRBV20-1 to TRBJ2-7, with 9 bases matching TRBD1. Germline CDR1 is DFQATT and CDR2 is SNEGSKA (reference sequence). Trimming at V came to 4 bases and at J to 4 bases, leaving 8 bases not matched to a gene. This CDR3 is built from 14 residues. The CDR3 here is CSAMVTGGTYEQYF. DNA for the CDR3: TGCAGTGCTATGGTGACAGGGGGGACGTACGAGCAGTACTTC.

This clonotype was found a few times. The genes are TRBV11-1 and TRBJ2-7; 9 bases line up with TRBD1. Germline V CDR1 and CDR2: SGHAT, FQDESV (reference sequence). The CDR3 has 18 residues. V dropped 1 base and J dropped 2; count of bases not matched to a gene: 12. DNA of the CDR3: TGTGCCAGCAGCTTAGTCTTGGGGCGGGACAGGGCTCCCTACGAGCAGTACTTC. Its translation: CASSLVLGRDRAPYEQYF.

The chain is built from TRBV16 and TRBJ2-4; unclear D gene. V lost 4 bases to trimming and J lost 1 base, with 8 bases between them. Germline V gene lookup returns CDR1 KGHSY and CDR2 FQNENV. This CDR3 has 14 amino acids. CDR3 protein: CASSPGSAKNIQYF. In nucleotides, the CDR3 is TGTGCCAGCAGCCCGGGCTCGGCCAAAAACATTCAGTACTTC.

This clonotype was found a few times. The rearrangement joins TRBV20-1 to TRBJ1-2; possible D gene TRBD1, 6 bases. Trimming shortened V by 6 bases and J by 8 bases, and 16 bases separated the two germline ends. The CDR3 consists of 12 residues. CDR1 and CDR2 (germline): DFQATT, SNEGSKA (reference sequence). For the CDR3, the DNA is TGCAGTGCCCTGGTCAGGGGATTCGGCTACACCTTC. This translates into CSALVRGFGYTF.

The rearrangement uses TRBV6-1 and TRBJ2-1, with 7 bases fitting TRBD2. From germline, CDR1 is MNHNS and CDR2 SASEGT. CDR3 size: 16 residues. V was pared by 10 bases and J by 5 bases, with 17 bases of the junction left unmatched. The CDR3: CATQKIMASGNNEQFF. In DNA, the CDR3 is TGTGCCACCCAGAAAATAATGGCTAGCGGAAACAATGAGCAGTTCTTC.

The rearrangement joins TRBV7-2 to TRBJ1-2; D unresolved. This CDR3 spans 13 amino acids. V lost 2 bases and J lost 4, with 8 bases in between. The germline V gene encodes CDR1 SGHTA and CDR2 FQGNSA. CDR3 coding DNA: TGTGCCAGCAGCTTAAAGGGTGGCTATGGCTACACCTTC. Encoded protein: CASSLKGGYGYTF.